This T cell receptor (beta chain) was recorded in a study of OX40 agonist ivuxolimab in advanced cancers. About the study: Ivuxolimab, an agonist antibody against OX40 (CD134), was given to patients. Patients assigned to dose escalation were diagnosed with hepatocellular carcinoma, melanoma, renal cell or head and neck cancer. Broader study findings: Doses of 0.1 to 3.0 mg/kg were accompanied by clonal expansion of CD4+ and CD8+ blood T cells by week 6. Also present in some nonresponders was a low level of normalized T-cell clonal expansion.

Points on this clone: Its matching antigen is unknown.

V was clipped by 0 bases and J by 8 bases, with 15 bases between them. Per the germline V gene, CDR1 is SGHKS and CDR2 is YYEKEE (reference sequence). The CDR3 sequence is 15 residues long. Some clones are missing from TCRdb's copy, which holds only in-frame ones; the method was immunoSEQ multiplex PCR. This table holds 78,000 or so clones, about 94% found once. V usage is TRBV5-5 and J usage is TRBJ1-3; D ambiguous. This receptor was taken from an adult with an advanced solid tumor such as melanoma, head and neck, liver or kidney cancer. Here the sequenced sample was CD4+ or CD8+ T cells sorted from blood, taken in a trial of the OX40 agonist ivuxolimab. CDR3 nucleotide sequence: TGTGCCAGCAGCTTGGGACCGATGAGTACGGACACCATATATTTT. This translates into CASSLGPMSTDTIYF.